The 27 T cell receptor beta chains below come from one sample, sequenced in a study of radiotherapy plus CTLA-4 blockade in lung cancer. The method was immunoSEQ multiplex PCR; TCRdb's version includes in-frame clones alone and lacks a portion of them. The table shows over 80,000 clones, with around 83% occurring only once. The sample here was peripheral blood, taken from a patient treated with radiotherapy plus ipilimumab. The receptors derive from a human donor with non-small cell lung cancer who had stable disease on radiotherapy plus ipilimumab.

This chain links TRBV5-8 with TRBJ2-7; tentatively, D is TRBD2 (7 bases). Trimming pared 0 bases from V and 7 bases from J, leaving 14 bases between. The CDR3 runs to 14 residues. Germline V lookup: CDR1 SGHTS, CDR2 YDEGEE. The CDR3 DNA sequence: TGTGCCAGCAGCTTGGGAGGGGGGGCCACGGAGCAGTACTTC. Amino acids: CASSLGGGATEQYF.

This sequence joins TRBV10-1 and TRBJ2-3; TRBD2 is a possible D gene (5 bases). Germline assignment: CDR1 WNHNN and CDR2 SYGVQD (reference sequence). V dropped 5 bases and J dropped 2 bases, with 14 bases sitting between them. The CDR3 has 15 residues. The CDR3 protein is CASSPSRGYTDTQYF. Here the CDR3 DNA reads TGCGCCAGCAGTCCTAGTAGAGGGTACACAGATACGCAGTATTTT.

This rearrangement joins TRBV28 to TRBJ2-2, with TRBD1 matching 9 bases. CDR3 length equals 15 residues. The germline CDR1 and CDR2 sequences are MDHEN and SYDVKM. The junction had 5 bases not matched to a gene; V was cut back by 8 bases and J by 1 base. CDR3 sequence: CASVRQGGNTGELFF. CDR3 coding DNA: TGTGCCAGCGTACGACAGGGGGGGAACACCGGGGAGCTGTTTTTT.

This rearrangement joins TRBV5-1 to TRBJ1-1; 10 bases agree with TRBD1. With 8 bases clipped from V and 0 bases from J, the junction kept 13 bases outside the gene matches. This CDR3 region has 17 residues. The germline gives CDR1 SGHRS, CDR2 YFSETQ. The CDR3 here is CASQSGTGDAMNTEAFF. DNA of the CDR3: TGCGCCAGTCAGTCGGGGACAGGGGACGCGATGAACACTGAAGCTTTCTTT.

The CDR3 DNA is TGTGCCAGCAGCTTAGCTAGGGGTACTCTCCGTTGGGATCAGCCCCAGCATTTT. Translated, it gives CASSLARGTLRWDQPQHF. The chain has TRBV7-9 and TRBJ1-5, with D possibly being TRBD1 (5 bases). The CDR3 loop spans 18 amino acids. Trimming removed 0 bases at V and 5 bases at J, with 20 bases between. Germline CDR1 SEHNR, CDR2 FQNEAQ (reference sequence).

V and J are TRBV7-6 and TRBJ2-1, with D perhaps TRBD2 (6 bases). The CDR3 is 16 residues long. Deletions cut 3 bases from V and 8 bases from J, with 20 bases between. Germline V CDR1 and CDR2: SGHVS, FNYEAQ. The DNA of the CDR3 is TGTGCCAGCAGCTTTCTCCAATTGGGGGGTGGAGATGAGCAGTTCTTC. It is translated as CASSFLQLGGGDEQFF.

The rearrangement links TRBV18 to TRBJ1-1; D is perhaps TRBD1 (6 bases). Germline CDR1 is KGHSH and CDR2 is LQKENI. CDR3 length equals 14 residues. With 1 base removed from V and 3 bases from J, the gap between germline ends came to 9 bases. For the CDR3, the DNA is TGTGCCAGCTCACCACAGGGACAACACACTGAAGCTTTCTTT. Translated: CASSPQGQHTEAFF.

V gene TRBV28 combines with J gene TRBJ1-2; weak D call: TRBD1 (6 bases). Germline CDR1 and CDR2: MDHEN and SYDVKM. The CDR3 is 14 residues long. Trimming took 7 bases from V and 10 from J, leaving 22 bases between them. The CDR3 region is CASIRGTIRDIYTF. The DNA for the CDR3 is TGTGCCAGCATTCGGGGGACCATACGGGACATCTACACCTTC.

This clone occurred once. The J gene is TRBJ1-6, the V gene TRBV5-6, with a tentative D call TRBD1 (5 bases). The CDR3 is 15 residues long. Germline V gene sequence: CDR1 SGHDT, CDR2 YYEEEE. V was cut by 1 base and J by 7 bases, with 12 bases left in between. The CDR3 sequence: CASSLTGVGNSPLHF. The CDR3 coding sequence is TGTGCCAGCAGCTTGACGGGGGTGGGGAATTCACCCCTCCACTTT.

The chain recombines TRBV19 with TRBJ1-3; unclear D gene. Germline CDR1 and CDR2: LNHDA and SQIVND (reference sequence). V was trimmed by 3 bases and J by 3 bases, leaving 6 bases between them. This CDR3 contains 13 residues. CDR3 nucleotide sequence: TGTGCCAGTAGTATGACGGTTGGAAACACCATATATTTT. This gives the protein CASSMTVGNTIYF.

The chain uses TRBV6-4 and TRBJ2-5, with 10 bases identical to TRBD2. The DNA end is a closer match to TRBJ2-7, so the J assignment may be wrong. The CDR3 is 15 residues long. The germline gives CDR1 MRHNA, CDR2 SNTAGT. The CDR3 spells CASSELAGGPYEQYF. The CDR3 DNA follows: TGTGCCAGCAGTGAGTTAGCGGGGGGCCCGTACGAGCAGTACTTC.

The table lists this clone with a few counts. The J gene is TRBJ1-1, the V gene TRBV5-4; D gene unclear. CDR3 length equals 12 residues. The V gene's germline CDR1 is SGHNT and CDR2 YYREEE (reference sequence). Trimming pared 2 bases from V and 8 bases from J, leaving 10 bases between. The CDR3 DNA reads as TGTGCCAGCAGCTTCGGAGGAGGGGAAGCTTTCTTT. Residues: CASSFGGGEAFF.

This clone was detected only a few times. A junction end diverges from the germline sequence, so it may reflect a read error. Other DNA sequences from this sample encode an identical CDR3 as well. This sequence joins TRBV19 and TRBJ2-1; 8 positions agree with TRBD1. Germline V gene lookup returns CDR1 LNHDA and CDR2 SQIVND (reference sequence). This CDR3 has 15 residues. CDR3 sequence (DNA): TGTGCCAGTAGCATAGACAGGGGCTCCTACAATGAGCAGTTCTTC. Residues: CASSIDRGSYNEQFF.

V is TRBV5-1 and J is TRBJ2-5, with D possibly matching TRBD1 (7 bases). V was trimmed by 0 bases and J by 1 base, leaving 16 bases between them. This CDR3 contains 17 residues. CDR1 is SGHRS, CDR2 YFSETQ, per germline. CDR3 nucleotide sequence: TGCGCCAGCAGCTTGGGCAGGGGGGTCAGGACCCAAGAGACCCAGTACTTC. This codes for CASSLGRGVRTQETQYF. The whole variable domain, filled in from reference TRBV5-1 and TRBJ2-5, reads KAGVTQTPRYLIKTRGQQVTLSCSPISGHRSVSWYQQTPGQGLQFLFEYFSETQRNKGNFPGRFSGRQFSNSRSEMNVSTLELGDSALYLCASSLGRGVRTQETQYFGPGTRLLVL.

The CDR3 nucleotides are TGTGCCAGCAGTTTTTCCGGACAGGGCAATCAGCCCCAGCATTTT. Amino acids: CASSFSGQGNQPQHF. V is TRBV27 and J is TRBJ1-5; the match to TRBD1 covers 7 bases. CDR1 is MNHEY, CDR2 SMNVEV, per germline (reference sequence). This CDR3 has 15 amino acids. V trimming: 3 bases; J trimming: 2 bases; junction bases outside the gene matches: 4.

The rearrangement links TRBV11-2 to TRBJ1-1; D not resolved. Germline V CDR1 and CDR2: SGHAT, FQNNGV. The CDR3 is 13 residues long. Trimming stripped 5 bases from V and 5 bases from J, with 12 bases between. The DNA of the CDR3 is TGTGCCAGCAGCCCCTATCCAGTAACTGAAGCTTTCTTT. Its protein product is CASSPYPVTEAFF.

The V call is TRBV2, the J call TRBJ1-5, with D uncertain. V was shortened by 6 bases and J by 0 bases, with 12 bases between the two germline ends. This CDR3 comprises 15 residues. Germline CDR1 is SNHLY and CDR2 is FYNNEI. The CDR3 spells CASSSDRLSNQPQHF. Written as DNA, the CDR3 is TGTGCCAGCAGCTCCGACCGGCTTAGCAATCAGCCCCAGCATTTT.

V gene TRBV25-1 combines with J gene TRBJ2-3; 7 positions agree with TRBD2. V lost 10 bases to trimming and J lost 3 bases; unmatched junction nucleotides: 4. The CDR3 contains 12 residues. Germline lookup yields CDR1 MGHDK and CDR2 SYGVNS. CDR3 residues: CAIASGTDTQYF. CDR3 nucleotide sequence: TGTGCCATTGCTAGCGGAACAGATACGCAGTATTTT. Using reference TRBV25-1 and TRBJ2-3 for the parts outside the CDR3, the full variable domain is EADIYQTPRYLVIGTGKKITLECSQTMGHDKMYWYQQDPGMELHLIHYSYGVNSTEKGDLSSESTVSRIRTEHFPLTLESARPSHTSQYLCAIASGTDTQYFGPGTRLTVL.

This clone was found once. The rearrangement joins TRBV28 to TRBJ2-7, with 9 bases matching TRBD2. The CDR3 consists of 15 residues. Germline CDR1 is MDHEN and CDR2 is SYDVKM. J lost 0 bases, V lost 5 bases, and 5 bases had no gene match. The CDR3 protein is CASSTTGLASYEQYF. The CDR3 DNA sequence: TGTGCCAGCAGTACCACGGGACTAGCCTCCTACGAGCAGTACTTC.

The V call is TRBV2, the J call TRBJ1-3; 8 bases match TRBD1. CDR1 and CDR2 (germline): SNHLY, FYNNEI. V dropped 6 bases and J dropped 2; count of bases not matched to a gene: 3. This CDR3 region has 14 residues. The CDR3 DNA reads TGTGCCAGCAGCGCGACAGGGGCTGGAAACACCATATATTTT. Protein product: CASSATGAGNTIYF.

Here the CDR3 reads CASSVTGSNQPQHF. CDR3 DNA: TGTGCCAGCAGCGTAACAGGATCAAATCAGCCCCAGCATTTT. The chain is built from TRBV9 and TRBJ1-5; a weak D match, TRBD1 (5 bases). This CDR3 has 14 amino acids. Trimming shortened V by 1 base and J by 4 bases, and 9 bases separated the two germline ends. CDR1 is SGDLS, CDR2 YYNGEE, per germline.

V gene TRBV9 combines with J gene TRBJ2-1, with a tentative D call TRBD1 (6 bases). CDR1 is SGDLS, CDR2 YYNGEE, per germline. The CDR3 loop spans 15 amino acids. V was pared by 0 bases and J by 9 bases, with 16 bases between. The CDR3 DNA reads TGTGCCAGCAGCGTAGTTGGGACAAACCCGTCTGAGCAGTTCTTC. It specifies CASSVVGTNPSEQFF.

This clone was counted only a few times. This rearrangement joins TRBV6-1 to TRBJ2-5, with D possibly TRBD2 on 6 matching bases. The V gene's germline CDR1 is MNHNS and CDR2 SASEGT. The CDR3 is 15 residues long. V was cut by 4 bases and J by 1 base, with 13 bases left in between. This CDR3 reads CASSGEAGSQETQYF. The CDR3 bases are TGTGCCAGCAGTGGGGAAGCGGGCTCCCAAGAGACCCAGTACTTC.

The rearrangement joins TRBV21-1 to TRBJ2-7; the tabulated D call, TRBD1, remains unverified against the DNA. TRBV21-1 is a pseudogene locus. The CDR3 has 11 amino acids. CDR3 in DNA: TGTGCCAGCAGCAACAGGGACGAGCAGTACTTC. Its translation: CASSNRDEQYF.

The count of this clone is one. The chain links TRBV5-5 to TRBJ2-2; D is unresolved. Germline V gene sequence: CDR1 SGHKS, CDR2 YYEKEE (reference sequence). The CDR3 has 11 amino acids. Trimming left V 4 bases short and J 8 bases short, with 6 bases between. In nucleotides, the CDR3 is TGTGCCAGCAGCGTAGGGGGGGAGCTGTTTTTT. Translation: CASSVGGELFF.

The chain employs TRBV11-3 and TRBJ2-1; tentative D call: TRBD2 (6 bases). This CDR3 region has 15 residues. The germline V gene encodes CDR1 SGHNT and CDR2 YENEEA. The V and J ends lost 0 bases and 6 bases respectively, with 12 bases between them. The CDR3 DNA is TGTGCCAGCAGCTTAGATGGCCGCGGGGTCAATGAGCAGTTCTTC. Translating gives CASSLDGRGVNEQFF.

Note on this clone: Other DNA variants within this sample encode the same CDR3. The CDR3 is CSVVGGSGNTIYF. CDR3 in DNA: TGCAGCGTTGTCGGTGGGTCTGGAAACACCATATATTTT. V and J are TRBV29-1 and TRBJ1-3; no definite D call. The V end was cut by 4 bases, the J end by 1 base, with 8 bases between. This CDR3 has 13 amino acids. The germline V gene encodes CDR1 SQVTM and CDR2 ANQGSEA.